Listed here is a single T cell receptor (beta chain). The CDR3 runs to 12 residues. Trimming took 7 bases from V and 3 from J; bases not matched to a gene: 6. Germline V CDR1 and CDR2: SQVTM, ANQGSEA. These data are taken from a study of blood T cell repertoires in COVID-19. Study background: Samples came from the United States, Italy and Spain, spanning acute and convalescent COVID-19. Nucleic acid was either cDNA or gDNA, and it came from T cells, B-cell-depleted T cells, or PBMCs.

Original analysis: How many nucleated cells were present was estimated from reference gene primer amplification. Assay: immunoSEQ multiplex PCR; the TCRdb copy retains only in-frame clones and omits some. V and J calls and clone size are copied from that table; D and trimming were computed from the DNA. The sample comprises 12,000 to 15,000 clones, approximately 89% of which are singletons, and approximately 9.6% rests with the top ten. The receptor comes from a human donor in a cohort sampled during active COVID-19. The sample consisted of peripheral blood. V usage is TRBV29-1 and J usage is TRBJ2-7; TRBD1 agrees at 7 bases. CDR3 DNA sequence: TGCAGCGCCACCCGGGACAGCTACGAGCAGTACTTC. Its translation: CSATRDSYEQYF.